A selection of T cell receptor beta chains follows, all from one sample in a study of cytomegalovirus exposure and HLA in healthy donors. The assay was immunoSEQ multiplex PCR, and TCRdb's table has in-frame clones only and misses some. This table has approximately 150,000 clones, roughly 90% appearing once. The sequenced material came from PBMCs. The receptor source for this set is a woman between 35 and 50 years old in good health and CMV-seronegative. CDR3s include the opening cysteine and the closing phenylalanine or tryptophan. The order of the fields is clone size, D gene, V gene, J gene, CDR3 protein, CDR3 DNA. A D gene is named only where the DNA matches it firmly. For some rows the clone size is stated as once, few or many, or as a class when expanded; others skip it.

-	TRBD1	TRBV15	TRBJ1-5	CATSRGQGNQPQHF	TGTGCCACCAGCAGGGGACAGGGCAATCAGCCCCAGCATTTT
once	TRBD1	TRBV28	TRBJ1-4	CASSSPGTGGGFNEKLFF	TGTGCCAGCAGTTCCCCCGGGACAGGGGGCGGATTTAATGAAAAACTGTTTTTT
-	-	TRBV7-2	TRBJ1-5	CASSPNNNQPQHF	TGTGCCAGCAGCCCAAACAACAATCAGCCCCAGCATTTT
few	TRBD1	TRBV5-4	TRBJ1-1	CASRNPGTGSTEAFF	TGTGCCAGCAGAAATCCCGGGACAGGGTCCACTGAAGCTTTCTTT
-	-	TRBV7-8	TRBJ1-1	CASTARGGVPEAFF	TGTGCCAGCACCGCACGCGGGGGTGTCCCTGAAGCTTTCTTT
-	TRBD1	TRBV7-9	TRBJ2-7	CASSDSGTGEEQYF	TGTGCCAGCAGCGACTCCGGGACAGGGGAAGAGCAGTACTTC
-	-	TRBV28	TRBJ2-6	CASTSAGQFISGANVLTF	TGTGCCAGCACCTCTGCGGGACAGTTTATCTCTGGGGCCAACGTCCTGACTTTC
-	TRBD2	TRBV11-1	TRBJ2-7	CASSFTSGLLYEQYF	TGTGCCAGCAGCTTTACTAGCGGACTACTCTACGAGCAGTACTTC
-	TRBD1	TRBV7-6	TRBJ2-6	CASSGRDRSDSGANVLTF	TGTGCCAGCAGCGGACGGGACAGGTCCGATTCTGGGGCCAACGTCCTGACTTTC
-	TRBD1	TRBV5-1	TRBJ2-2	CASSLEGGSGELFF	TGCGCCAGCAGCCTGGAAGGGGGCTCCGGGGAGCTGTTTTTT
few	-	TRBV9	TRBJ1-4	CASSEGGTNEKLFF	TGTGCCAGCAGCGAGGGAGGAACTAATGAAAAACTGTTTTTT
-	TRBD2	TRBV11-3	TRBJ2-2	CASSPLAGGPSTGELFF	TGTGCCAGCAGCCCACTAGCGGGAGGGCCAAGCACCGGGGAGCTGTTTTTT
-	TRBD2	TRBV10-3	TRBJ2-3	CAINLAGTDTQYF	TGTGCCATCAACCTAGCGGGCACAGATACGCAGTATTTT
few	-	TRBV7-2	TRBJ1-5	CASSLALSPNQPQHF	TGTGCCAGCAGCTTAGCGCTATCGCCTAATCAGCCCCAGCATTTT
-	-	TRBV5-1	TRBJ2-3	CASSLDAHTRADTQYF	TGCGCCAGCAGCTTGGATGCTCATACGCGGGCAGATACGCAGTATTTT
-	TRBD1	TRBV2	TRBJ2-5	CASSRTGVDQETQYF	TGTGCCAGCAGTAGGACAGGGGTTGATCAAGAGACCCAGTACTTC
-	TRBD1	TRBV30	TRBJ1-2	CAWRPRGQGIYGYTF	TGTGCCTGGCGTCCCCGGGGACAGGGGATCTATGGCTACACCTTC
-	TRBD2	TRBV30	TRBJ2-7	CAWQKVAGNEQYF	TGTGCCTGGCAAAAAGTAGCGGGAAACGAGCAGTACTTC
-	-	TRBV11-3	TRBJ2-5	CASSSPPGSQETQYF	TGTGCCAGCAGCTCCCCCCCCGGGAGCCAAGAGACCCAGTACTTC
-	-	TRBV6-5	TRBJ2-2	CASRQRSTGELFF	TGTGCCAGCAGACAGAGATCCACCGGGGAGCTGTTTTTT
-	TRBD1	TRBV7-9	TRBJ2-7	CASSFDRDFSYEQYF	TGTGCCAGCAGCTTCGACAGGGATTTTTCCTACGAGCAGTACTTC
once	-	TRBV7-9	TRBJ2-3	CASSLGEVADTQYF	TGTGCCAGCAGCTTAGGAGAGGTCGCAGATACGCAGTATTTT
-	TRBD2	TRBV27	TRBJ2-7	CAAGLAGGEQYF	TGTGCCGCAGGACTAGCGGGGGGAGAGCAGTACTTC
-	-	TRBV5-6	TRBJ1-1	CASSLVSVTEAFF	TGTGCCAGCAGCTTGGTAAGCGTTACTGAAGCTTTCTTT
-	-	TRBV5-6	TRBJ2-3	CASLFSSTDTQYF	TGTGCCAGCCTATTCTCTAGCACAGATACGCAGTATTTT
-	-	TRBV11-2	TRBJ1-4	CASSSRGEKLFF	TGTGCCAGCAGTTCTAGGGGTGAAAAACTGTTTTTT
-	-	TRBV28	TRBJ1-2	CASSRGGYGYTF	TGTGCCAGCAGCCGAGGGGGCTATGGCTACACCTTC
-	-	TRBV7-9	TRBJ2-2	CASSFWLYTGELFF	TGTGCCAGCAGCTTTTGGCTGTACACCGGGGAGCTGTTTTTT
-	-	TRBV6-5	TRBJ1-2	CASSYPGGNGYTF	TGTGCCAGCAGTTACCCCGGGGGTAATGGCTACACCTTC
-	-	TRBV4-1	TRBJ1-2	CASSQDHGENYGYTF	TGCGCCAGCAGCCAAGATCATGGGGAGAACTATGGCTACACCTTC